The entry below gives a single T cell receptor beta chain sequence along with its context. This specimen comes from a study of cytomegalovirus exposure and HLA in healthy donors. Study at large: Early released data had 80 million or so unique TCRs, all coming from HLA-typed donors. Across 350 to 400 genotyped donors, approximately 80% landed in the Caucasian-associated ancestry cluster.

The PCR contained 60 Vbeta and 13 Jbeta primers. Clones were sequenced by immunoSEQ multiplex PCR, and TCRdb holds only the in-frame ones, with some missing. There are approximately 160,000 clones in the sample; approximately 80% occur only once, and 5% to 6.5% lies in the top ten. The CDR3 extends over 13 amino acids. The ends were cut back, 8 bases at V and 2 bases at J, with 11 bases in the middle. CDR1 is SGHTA, CDR2 FQGNSA, per germline. The clonotype comes from a man aged 30 to 45 in good health and CMV-seropositive. Sample: PBMCs. The gene calls are TRBV7-2 and TRBJ2-3, with D uncertain. The CDR3 coding sequence is TGTGCCAGCTTGTATCGTCCCACAGATACGCAGTATTTT. Its protein product is CASLYRPTDTQYF.